This paragraph reports one TCR beta chain. The antigen remains undetermined. These data belong to a study of cytomegalovirus exposure and HLA in healthy donors. Study in general: Membership in the Caucasian-associated ancestry cluster was found for about 84% of 300 to 500 genotyped donors. Study-wide results and caveats: Of the V segments, some could not be distinguished, including TRBV6-2 and TRBV6-3, and were excluded. An assumption of roughly uniform sequencing depth across donors underlay the presence/absence analyses. Among CMV-associated TCR beta chains, most appeared HLA-restricted in a later analysis.

V lost 3 bases and J lost 5, with 15 bases in between. CDR1 is SGHRS, CDR2 YFSETQ, per germline. CDR3 size: 14 residues. The PCR contained 60 Vbeta and 13 Jbeta primers. Generated by immunoSEQ multiplex PCR, the TCRdb table keeps only in-frame clones and is missing some. The sample has about 200,000 clones; approximately 80% are singletons. The sequence was obtained from a woman in her thirties or forties in good health and CMV-seronegative. This chain links TRBV5-1 with TRBJ2-7; weak D call: TRBD1 (5 bases). Material for sequencing was PBMCs. CDR3 protein: CASSSLVGEHEQYF. The CDR3 nucleotides read TGCGCCAGCAGCTCCCTCGTAGGGGAACACGAGCAGTACTTC.